The next 30 T cell receptor beta chains were all read from a single sample in a study of control samples from healthy donors and cancer patients. Profiling relied on immunoSEQ multiplex PCR, and the TCRdb table lists in-frame clones only, not all of them. Of around 80,000 clones listed, 75% to 95% are singletons. The sequenced sample consisted of blood. Source of these receptors: a man in his fifties or sixties in good health.

This chain links TRBV7-2 with TRBJ1-4, with 9 positions matching TRBD1. Germline lookup yields CDR1 SGHTA and CDR2 FQGNSA. There are 13 residues in the CDR3. The trim removed 6 bases at V and 8 bases at J, leaving 4 bases unmatched. The CDR3 bases are TGTGCCAGCAGGGGACAGGGAGAGGAAAAACTGTTTTTT. It is translated as CASRGQGEEKLFF.

In its sample, this clone was seen once. The chain has TRBV6-6 and TRBJ2-7, with TRBD2 matching 11 bases. This CDR3 spans 15 amino acids. Germline V gives CDR1 MNHNY, CDR2 SVGAGI (reference sequence). V gave up 2 bases and J gave up 6 bases; unmatched junction bases: 6. The CDR3 region is CASSYGSGGAGEQYF. The CDR3 DNA reads TGTGCCAGCAGTTACGGTAGCGGGGGGGCAGGCGAGCAGTACTTC.

The chain carries TRBV6-5 and TRBJ1-1; D remains ambiguous. The CDR3 consists of 11 residues. The V end was cut by 5 bases, the J end by 5 bases, with 6 bases between. The germline V gene has CDR1 MNHEY and CDR2 SVGAGI. This CDR3 reads CASSPGTEAFF. In DNA, the CDR3 is TGTGCCAGCAGTCCGGGGACTGAAGCTTTCTTT.

This clone was recorded only once. The chain combines TRBV3-1 (or the pseudogene TRBV3-2) with TRBJ1-3, with D unclear. V lost 4 bases to trimming and J lost 7 bases, with 5 bases between them. Germline-derived CDR1 and CDR2 are LGHDT and YNNKEL (reference sequence). The CDR3 sequence is 11 residues long. CDR3 in amino acids: CASSRTNTIYF. The CDR3 nucleotides read TGTGCCAGCAGCCGGACGAACACCATATATTTT.

This clone was observed a single time. The chain combines TRBV5-1 with TRBJ2-7; 11 positions agree with TRBD2. Looked up from germline, CDR1 is SGHRS and CDR2 is YFSETQ. The J segment lost 3 bases and the V segment lost 0 bases, leaving 5 bases of the junction unmatched. This CDR3 is 16 amino acids long. CDR3 region: CASSLEGLAGLYEQYF. In DNA form, the CDR3 reads TGCGCCAGCAGCTTGGAAGGACTAGCGGGCCTCTACGAGCAGTACTTC.

Written as DNA, the CDR3 is TGTGCCAGCAGCAAAGGGAGGGACGCAAGAACCGGGGAGCTGTTTTTT. Protein sequence: CASSKGRDARTGELFF. This chain joins TRBV21-1 and TRBJ2-2; no check of the table's D call, TRBD2, against the DNA was made. TRBV21-1 is a known pseudogene. This CDR3 is 16 amino acids long.

This chain uses TRBV2 with TRBJ1-2; no firm D call. V was pared by 6 bases and J by 7 bases, with 12 bases between. The V gene's germline CDR1 is SNHLY and CDR2 FYNNEI. The length of the CDR3 is 12 residues. CDR3 in amino acids: CASRGSSGGYTF. The CDR3 DNA reads as TGTGCCAGCAGGGGGTCATCGGGTGGCTACACCTTC.

The chain joins TRBV24-1 to TRBJ2-1; 8 nucleotides agree with TRBD2. Germline V gives CDR1 KGHDR, CDR2 SFDVKD. CDR3 length: 15 residues. J gave up 2 bases and V 4 bases, and 3 bases lay outside the gene matches. CDR3 residues: CATSEAGGPYNEQFF. The DNA for the CDR3 is TGTGCCACCAGTGAGGCGGGGGGACCCTACAATGAGCAGTTCTTC.

The chain is built from TRBV2 and TRBJ2-2; 10 nucleotides match TRBD1. The length of the CDR3 is 16 residues. J gave up 2 bases and V 10 bases, and 10 bases lay outside the gene matches. Germline-derived CDR1 and CDR2 are SNHLY and FYNNEI. The DNA of the CDR3 is TGTGCCACCAGAATCGGGACAGGGGCTAACACCGGGGAGCTGTTTTTT. This gives the protein CATRIGTGANTGELFF.

Here the CDR3 DNA reads TGTGCCATCAGTGAGGTTAACTACGAGCAGTACTTC. Translated, it gives CAISEVNYEQYF. The V call is TRBV10-3, the J call TRBJ2-7; the D is unclear. V was cut by 2 bases and J by 3 bases, with 5 bases left in between. Germline CDR1 ENHRY, CDR2 SYGVKD. The CDR3 consists of 12 residues.

This chain joins TRBV5-1 and TRBJ1-1; unclear D gene. This CDR3 has 14 amino acids. The V end was cut by 2 bases, the J end by 0 bases, with 8 bases between. The germline gives CDR1 SGHRS, CDR2 YFSETQ. CDR3 region: CASSFSSVNTEAFF. CDR3 sequence (DNA): TGCGCCAGCAGCTTTAGCAGCGTGAACACTGAAGCTTTCTTT.

This sequence joins TRBV27 and TRBJ1-1; tentative D call: TRBD1 (6 bases). The ends were cut back, 1 base at V and 1 base at J, with 10 bases in the middle. This CDR3 has 15 residues. CDR1 is MNHEY, CDR2 SMNVEV, per germline (reference sequence). CDR3 nucleotide sequence: TGTGCCAGCAGTTTATTGAGCAGGGGGAACACTGAAGCTTTCTTT. It specifies CASSLLSRGNTEAFF.

This rearrangement joins TRBV24-1 to TRBJ2-3; D is unclear. V shed 3 bases and J shed 4 bases, with 7 bases lying between them. The germline gives CDR1 KGHDR, CDR2 SFDVKD. This CDR3 region has 13 residues. The CDR3 bases are TGTGCCACCAGTGATGGTAAATCAGATACGCAGTATTTT. Its protein product is CATSDGKSDTQYF.

The rearrangement uses TRBV27 and TRBJ2-1; 9 nucleotides line up with TRBD1. The CDR3 consists of 16 residues. The germline gives CDR1 MNHEY, CDR2 SMNVEV (reference sequence). Trimming cost V 5 bases and J 4 bases; bases outside gene matches: 9. The CDR3 here is CASSPRTGVKYNEQFF. The CDR3 nucleotides read TGTGCCAGCAGTCCACGGACAGGGGTCAAATACAATGAGCAGTTCTTC.

The chain joins TRBV6-5 to TRBJ1-2; the D is unclear. Germline CDR1 is MNHEY and CDR2 is SVGAGI. The CDR3 length is 12 residues. The ends were cut back, 11 bases at V and 6 bases at J, with 16 bases in the middle. The CDR3 here is CAARGKEDGYTF. The CDR3 region has the DNA TGTGCCGCACGCGGGAAGGAGGATGGCTACACCTTC.

Regarding this clone: One end of the junction varies from germline; a read error may be responsible. This chain links TRBV6-5 with TRBJ2-3; TRBD2 agrees at 8 bases. Germline values: CDR1 MNHEY, CDR2 SVGAGI. There are 14 residues in the CDR3. The DNA for the CDR3 is TGTGCCAGCAGTGACTCGGGGGGGGGAGATACGCAGTATTTT. It is translated as CASSDSGGGDTQYF.

This clone showed up just a few times. The chain couples TRBV11-2 to TRBJ2-7; unclear D gene. The germline V and J ends were trimmed by 0 bases and 4 bases, with 1 base remaining between them. This CDR3 region has 11 residues. Per germline, CDR1 SGHAT and CDR2 FQNNGV. The CDR3 region is CASSLEYEQYF. CDR3 sequence (DNA): TGTGCCAGCAGCTTAGAGTACGAGCAGTACTTC.

V gene TRBV12-3 or TRBV12-4 combines with J gene TRBJ2-3, with D perhaps TRBD2 (6 bases). CDR3 length: 13 residues. V was cut by 7 bases and J by 2 bases, with 10 bases left in between. For the CDR3, the DNA is TGTGCCAGCACCGGGGACTTCACAGATACGCAGTATTTT. Protein: CASTGDFTDTQYF.

This clone was counted a single time. The J gene is TRBJ1-6, the V gene TRBV5-8; D possibly corresponds to TRBD1 (5 bases). The V gene lost 1 base and the J gene lost 9 bases, with 14 bases spanning the gap. Germline CDR1 reads SGHTS; CDR2 reads YDEGEE. The CDR3 is made up of 15 amino acids. The CDR3 DNA is TGTGCCAGCAGCTTGTGGGACGGCCGGCGTTCACCCCTCCACTTT. Translated: CASSLWDGRRSPLHF.

The gene calls are TRBV4-1 and TRBJ1-2; 8 bases are shared with TRBD1. The CDR3 extends over 17 amino acids. V trimming: 2 bases; J trimming: 4 bases; junction bases outside the gene matches: 12. Germline V gene lookup returns CDR1 MGHRA and CDR2 YSYEKL. DNA of the CDR3: TGCGCCAGCAGCCAACTCTCGGGACAGGATTCATTCTATGGCTACACCTTC. Its translation is CASSQLSGQDSFYGYTF.

V and J are TRBV5-4 and TRBJ1-1; the match to TRBD1 covers 8 bases. Germline-derived CDR1 and CDR2 are SGHNT and YYREEE (reference sequence). V lost 4 bases, J lost 5 bases, and 4 bases stayed unmatched. The CDR3 loop spans 13 amino acids. The CDR3 here is CASSRTGLTEAFF. CDR3 nucleotide sequence: TGTGCCAGCAGCAGGACAGGGTTGACTGAAGCTTTCTTT. The full variable domain, in which reference TRBV5-4 and TRBJ1-1 provide the parts outside the CDR3, is ETGVTQSPTHLIKTRGQQVTLRCSSQSGHNTVSWYQQALGQGPQFIFQYYREEENGRGNFPPRFSGLQFPNYSSELNVNALELDDSALYLCASSRTGLTEAFFGQGTRLTVV.

This chain uses TRBV6-1 with TRBJ1-5; D uncertain. The CDR3 has 15 residues. Germline V gives CDR1 MNHNS, CDR2 SASEGT. V shed 0 bases and J shed 7 bases, with 13 bases lying between them. The CDR3 sequence: CASSEATRITQPQHF. The CDR3 nucleotides are TGTGCCAGCAGTGAAGCGACCAGAATCACACAGCCCCAGCATTTT.

The table lists this clone with a count of one. The chain is built from TRBV4-2 and TRBJ1-1; D gene ambiguous. The CDR3 runs to 13 residues. The germline V gene encodes CDR1 LGHNA and CDR2 YNFKEQ. V was cut by 4 bases and J by 3 bases, with 9 bases left in between. CDR3 sequence: CASSRDGDTEAFF. CDR3 nucleotides: TGTGCCAGCAGCCGAGACGGCGACACTGAAGCTTTCTTT.

The chain links TRBV18 to TRBJ1-1, with TRBD1 identical over 7 bases. V lost 3 bases to trimming and J lost 6 bases; unmatched junction nucleotides: 13. Germline values: CDR1 KGHSH, CDR2 LQKENI. The CDR3 sequence is 16 residues long. The CDR3 DNA is TGTGCCAGCTCACCCCACCATGGAGGGGGCAGCTCTGAAGCTTTCTTT. It yields the protein CASSPHHGGGSSEAFF.

This clone was seen a single time. The chain joins TRBV6-5 to TRBJ1-4, with a possible D match to TRBD1 (6 bases). The CDR3 loop spans 14 amino acids. V was trimmed by 6 bases and J by 7 bases, leaving 15 bases between them. The germline CDR1 and CDR2 sequences are MNHEY and SVGAGI. CDR3 coding DNA: TGTGCCAGCAGCACCACAGGGATTTCTGAAAAACTGTTTTTT. Protein: CASSTTGISEKLFF.

The V call is TRBV2, the J call TRBJ1-2, with D tentatively TRBD1 (5 bases). Germline lookup yields CDR1 SNHLY and CDR2 FYNNEI. V was cut by 2 bases and J by 8 bases, with 15 bases left in between. The CDR3 covers 14 residues. CDR3: CASSESGTAKGYTF. The CDR3 DNA follows: TGTGCCAGCAGTGAATCAGGGACCGCGAAAGGCTACACCTTC.

V usage is TRBV6-5 and J usage is TRBJ2-3, with D tentatively TRBD1 or TRBD2 (5 bases each). In germline, CDR1 is MNHEY, CDR2 SVGAGI. CDR3 size: 13 residues. Deletions cut 8 bases from V and 5 bases from J, with 14 bases between. CDR3 region: CASERGAGDTQYF. The CDR3 region has the DNA TGTGCCAGCGAGAGGGGCGCGGGAGATACGCAGTATTTT.

J is TRBJ1-3 and V is TRBV9, with D possibly matching TRBD1 (5 bases). Deletions cut 4 bases from V and 0 bases from J, with 17 bases between. The CDR3 is 17 residues long. Germline loops: CDR1 SGDLS, CDR2 YYNGEE. The CDR3 loop reads CASSLLQGPFSGNTIYF. CDR3 nucleotides: TGTGCCAGCAGCCTTTTGCAGGGTCCTTTCTCTGGAAACACCATATATTTT.

This chain uses TRBV6-5 with TRBJ1-6; D unresolved. Trimming removed 8 bases from V and 7 bases from J, with 12 bases in between. This CDR3 is 13 amino acids long. Germline assignment: CDR1 MNHEY and CDR2 SVGAGI. Here the CDR3 DNA reads TGTGCCAGCTCACGGACGGGGAATTCACCCCTCCACTTT. This encodes CASSRTGNSPLHF.

This sequence joins TRBV7-8 and TRBJ1-1; D remains unclear. V lost 5 bases to trimming and J lost 7 bases, with 14 bases between them. CDR3 length: 13 residues. Looked up from germline, CDR1 is SGHVS and CDR2 is FQNEAQ. The CDR3 loop is CASSRRSGVEAFF. The CDR3 nucleotides read TGTGCCAGCAGCCGCCGATCTGGAGTTGAAGCTTTCTTT.